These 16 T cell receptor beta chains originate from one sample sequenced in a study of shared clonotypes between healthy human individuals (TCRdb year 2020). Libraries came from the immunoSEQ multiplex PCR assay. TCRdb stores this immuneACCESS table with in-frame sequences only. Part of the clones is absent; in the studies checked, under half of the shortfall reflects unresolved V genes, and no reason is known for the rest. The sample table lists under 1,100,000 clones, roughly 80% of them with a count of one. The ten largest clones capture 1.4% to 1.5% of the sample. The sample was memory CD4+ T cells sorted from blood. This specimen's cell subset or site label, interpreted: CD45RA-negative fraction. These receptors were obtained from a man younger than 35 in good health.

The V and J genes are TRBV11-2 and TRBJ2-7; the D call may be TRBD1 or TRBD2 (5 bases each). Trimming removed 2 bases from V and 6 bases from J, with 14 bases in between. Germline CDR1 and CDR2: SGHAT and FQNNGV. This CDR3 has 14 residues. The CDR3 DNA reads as TGTGCCAGCAGCTTACCAGGGACCACTGGCGAGCAGTACTTC. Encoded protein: CASSLPGTTGEQYF.

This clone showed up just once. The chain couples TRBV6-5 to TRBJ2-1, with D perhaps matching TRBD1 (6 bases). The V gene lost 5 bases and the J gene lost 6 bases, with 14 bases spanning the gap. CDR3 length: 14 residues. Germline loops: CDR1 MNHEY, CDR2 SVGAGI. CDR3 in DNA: TGTGCCAGCAGTCGATCGACAGGTCGCAATGAGCAGTTCTTC. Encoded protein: CASSRSTGRNEQFF.

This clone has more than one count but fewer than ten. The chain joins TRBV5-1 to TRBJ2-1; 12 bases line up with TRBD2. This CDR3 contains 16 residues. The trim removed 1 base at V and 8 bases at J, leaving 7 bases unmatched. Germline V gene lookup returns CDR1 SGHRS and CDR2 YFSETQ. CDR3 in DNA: TGCGCCAGCAGCTTGATCCTAGCGGGGGGGAGCTATGAGCAGTTCTTC. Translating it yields CASSLILAGGSYEQFF.

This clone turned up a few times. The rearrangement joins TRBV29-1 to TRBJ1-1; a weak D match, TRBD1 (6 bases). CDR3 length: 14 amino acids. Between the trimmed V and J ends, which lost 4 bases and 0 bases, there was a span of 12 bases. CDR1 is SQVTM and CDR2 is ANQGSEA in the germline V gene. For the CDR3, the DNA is TGCAGCGTTGGGCAGGGGATGTTGAACACTGAAGCTTTCTTT. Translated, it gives CSVGQGMLNTEAFF.

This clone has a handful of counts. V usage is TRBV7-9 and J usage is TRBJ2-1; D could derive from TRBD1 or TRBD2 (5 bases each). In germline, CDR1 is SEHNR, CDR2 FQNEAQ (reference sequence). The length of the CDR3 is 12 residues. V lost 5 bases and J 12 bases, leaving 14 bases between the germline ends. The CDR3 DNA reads TGTGCCAGCAGCCGGGACGTGGCAGGGCAGTTCTTC. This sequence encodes CASSRDVAGQFF. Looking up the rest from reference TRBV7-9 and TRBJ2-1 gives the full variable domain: DTGVSQNPRHKITKRGQNVTFRCDPISEHNRLYWYRQTLGQGPEFLTYFQNEAQLEKSRLLSDRFSAERPKGSFSTLEIQRTEQGDSAMYLCASSRDVAGQFFGPGTRLTVL.

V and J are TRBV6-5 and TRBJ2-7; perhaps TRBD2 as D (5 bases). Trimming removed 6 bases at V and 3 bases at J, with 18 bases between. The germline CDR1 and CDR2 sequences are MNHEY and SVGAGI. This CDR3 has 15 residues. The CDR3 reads CASRPGVASGYEQYF. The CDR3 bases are TGTGCCAGCAGGCCTGGAGTAGCGTCTGGCTACGAGCAGTACTTC.

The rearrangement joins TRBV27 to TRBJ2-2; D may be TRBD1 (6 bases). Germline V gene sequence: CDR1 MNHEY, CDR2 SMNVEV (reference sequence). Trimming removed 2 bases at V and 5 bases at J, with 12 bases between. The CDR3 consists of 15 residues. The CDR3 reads CASSLLGAGTGELFF. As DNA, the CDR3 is TGTGCCAGCAGTTTACTGGGGGCAGGTACCGGGGAGCTGTTTTTT.

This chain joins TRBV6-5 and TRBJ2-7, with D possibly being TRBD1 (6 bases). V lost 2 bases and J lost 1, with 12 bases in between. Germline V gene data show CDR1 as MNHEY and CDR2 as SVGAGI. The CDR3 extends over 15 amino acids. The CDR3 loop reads CASSYGDKESYEQYF. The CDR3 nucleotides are TGTGCCAGCAGTTACGGGGACAAGGAGTCCTACGAGCAGTACTTC.

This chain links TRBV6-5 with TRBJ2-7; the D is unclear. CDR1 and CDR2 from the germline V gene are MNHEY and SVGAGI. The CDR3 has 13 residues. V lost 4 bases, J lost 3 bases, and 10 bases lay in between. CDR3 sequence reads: CASSSLGSYEQYF. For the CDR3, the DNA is TGTGCCAGCAGTTCCCTGGGTAGCTACGAGCAGTACTTC.

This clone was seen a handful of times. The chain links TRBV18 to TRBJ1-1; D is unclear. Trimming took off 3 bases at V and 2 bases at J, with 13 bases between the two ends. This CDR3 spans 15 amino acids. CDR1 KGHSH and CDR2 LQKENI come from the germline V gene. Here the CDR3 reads CASSPGEWENTEAFF. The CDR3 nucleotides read TGTGCCAGCTCACCCGGCGAATGGGAAAACACTGAAGCTTTCTTT.

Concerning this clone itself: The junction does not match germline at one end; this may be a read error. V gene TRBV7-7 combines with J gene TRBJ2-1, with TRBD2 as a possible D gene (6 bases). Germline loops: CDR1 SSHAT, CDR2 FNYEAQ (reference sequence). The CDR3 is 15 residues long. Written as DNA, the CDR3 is TGTGCTAGCAGCTCCCGGATAGCGGTTATGAATGAGCAGTTCTTC. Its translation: CASSSRIAVMNEQFF.

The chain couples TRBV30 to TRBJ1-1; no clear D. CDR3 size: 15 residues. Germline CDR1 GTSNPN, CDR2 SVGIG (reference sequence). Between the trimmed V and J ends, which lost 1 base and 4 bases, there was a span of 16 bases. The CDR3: CAWSGTHYPGTEAFF. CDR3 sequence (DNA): TGTGCCTGGAGTGGTACCCACTACCCTGGCACTGAAGCTTTCTTT. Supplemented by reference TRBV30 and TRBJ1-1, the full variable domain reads SQTIHQWPATLVQPVGSPLSLECTVEGTSNPNLYWYRQAAGRGLQLLFYSVGIGQISSEVPQNLSASRPQDRQFILSSKKLLLSDSGFYLCAWSGTHYPGTEAFFGQGTRLTVV.

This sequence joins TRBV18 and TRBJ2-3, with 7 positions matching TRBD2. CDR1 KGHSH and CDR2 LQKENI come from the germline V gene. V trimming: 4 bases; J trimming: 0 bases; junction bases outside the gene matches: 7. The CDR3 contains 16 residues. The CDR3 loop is CASSRDYRPSTDTQYF. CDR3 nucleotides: TGTGCCAGCTCACGGGACTACCGCCCTAGCACAGATACGCAGTATTTT.

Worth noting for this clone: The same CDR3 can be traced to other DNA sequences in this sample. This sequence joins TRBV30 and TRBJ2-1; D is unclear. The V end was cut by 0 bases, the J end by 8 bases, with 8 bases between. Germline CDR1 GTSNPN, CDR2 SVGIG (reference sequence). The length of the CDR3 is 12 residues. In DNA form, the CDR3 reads TGTGCCTGGAGTGTACGGGTTGATGAGCAGTTCTTC. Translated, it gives CAWSVRVDEQFF.

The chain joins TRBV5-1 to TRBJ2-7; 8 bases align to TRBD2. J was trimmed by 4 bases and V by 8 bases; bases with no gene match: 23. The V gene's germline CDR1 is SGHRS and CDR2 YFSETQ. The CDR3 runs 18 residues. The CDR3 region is CASPRRKAAYSGVYEQYF. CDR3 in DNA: TGCGCCAGTCCCCGTAGGAAGGCGGCCTATAGCGGGGTGTACGAGCAGTACTTC.

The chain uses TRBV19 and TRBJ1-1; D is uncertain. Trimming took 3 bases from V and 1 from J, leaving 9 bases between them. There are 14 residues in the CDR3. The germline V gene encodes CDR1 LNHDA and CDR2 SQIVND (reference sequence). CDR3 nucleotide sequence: TGTGCCAGTAGTATTTTGGGAAGGAACACTGAAGCTTTCTTT. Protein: CASSILGRNTEAFF.